The T cell receptor (beta chain) described here comes from a study of a mutant IDH1 vaccine in newly diagnosed glioma. Study context: Patients previously underwent radiotherapy, temozolomide, or both, and most underwent both.

Measured with immunoSEQ multiplex PCR; TCRdb has only the in-frame clones, and not every one. The sample consists of about 72,000 clones, roughly 84% of them appearing once. Documented time point: week 23, last vaccination. Each dose of the vaccine consisted of 300 ug of mutant IDH1 20-mer peptide, with topical imiquimod. Whole-study findings and limits: Pseudoprogression seemingly bore no relation to changes in top peripheral T cell clonotypes. Patients showed vaccine-induced immune responses at a rate of 80% to 95%.

Concerning this clone itself: The antigen remains undetermined.

The sequences come from PBMCs, collected from a glioma patient whose treatment included an IDH1 peptide vaccine. The receptor was isolated from a man between 18 and 35 years old with glioma.

The CDR3 DNA reads TGTGCCAGCAGTGAAGTCAGGGGAGACACCGGGGAGCTGTTTTTT. Residues: CASSEVRGDTGELFF. This chain joins TRBV2 and TRBJ2-2; TRBD1 is a possible D gene (6 bases). Trimming removed 1 base from V and 3 bases from J, with 9 bases in between. Germline values: CDR1 SNHLY, CDR2 FYNNEI. The CDR3 spans 15 residues.